The T cell receptor beta chain described here comes from a study of T-cell memory formation after mild COVID-19. Across the whole study: Largely, the TCR clusters proved donor specific.

Study-level results: CM and EM subsets held most contracting CD4+ clones; EMRA held CD8+ ones.

V was shortened by 0 bases and J by 5 bases, with 13 bases between the two germline ends. This CDR3 region has 15 residues. Germline CDR1 and CDR2: SGHRS and YFSETQ. Barcoded TCR alpha and TCR beta cDNA libraries with UMIs came from 5'RACE using constant-segment primers. TCRdb re-analysed the 5' RACE reads in MiXCR, keeping a single row per CDR3 protein. The table includes 200,000 to 300,000 distinct CDR3 sequences, roughly a tenth detected once. About this clonotype itself: Its antigen is unidentified.

The TCR originated in a man aged 18-30 years who had mild COVID-19 (a few samples of this study predate the infection). Cell type and time point are not known. This sequence joins TRBV5-1 and TRBJ2-3; D might be TRBD2 (6 bases). Sequences were obtained from PBMCs or a T cell subset sorted from them (not recorded which). The CDR3 sequence: CASSLDSRRVDTQYF. CDR3 in DNA: TGCGCCAGCAGCTTGGACTCGCGGAGGGTAGATACGCAGTATTTT.